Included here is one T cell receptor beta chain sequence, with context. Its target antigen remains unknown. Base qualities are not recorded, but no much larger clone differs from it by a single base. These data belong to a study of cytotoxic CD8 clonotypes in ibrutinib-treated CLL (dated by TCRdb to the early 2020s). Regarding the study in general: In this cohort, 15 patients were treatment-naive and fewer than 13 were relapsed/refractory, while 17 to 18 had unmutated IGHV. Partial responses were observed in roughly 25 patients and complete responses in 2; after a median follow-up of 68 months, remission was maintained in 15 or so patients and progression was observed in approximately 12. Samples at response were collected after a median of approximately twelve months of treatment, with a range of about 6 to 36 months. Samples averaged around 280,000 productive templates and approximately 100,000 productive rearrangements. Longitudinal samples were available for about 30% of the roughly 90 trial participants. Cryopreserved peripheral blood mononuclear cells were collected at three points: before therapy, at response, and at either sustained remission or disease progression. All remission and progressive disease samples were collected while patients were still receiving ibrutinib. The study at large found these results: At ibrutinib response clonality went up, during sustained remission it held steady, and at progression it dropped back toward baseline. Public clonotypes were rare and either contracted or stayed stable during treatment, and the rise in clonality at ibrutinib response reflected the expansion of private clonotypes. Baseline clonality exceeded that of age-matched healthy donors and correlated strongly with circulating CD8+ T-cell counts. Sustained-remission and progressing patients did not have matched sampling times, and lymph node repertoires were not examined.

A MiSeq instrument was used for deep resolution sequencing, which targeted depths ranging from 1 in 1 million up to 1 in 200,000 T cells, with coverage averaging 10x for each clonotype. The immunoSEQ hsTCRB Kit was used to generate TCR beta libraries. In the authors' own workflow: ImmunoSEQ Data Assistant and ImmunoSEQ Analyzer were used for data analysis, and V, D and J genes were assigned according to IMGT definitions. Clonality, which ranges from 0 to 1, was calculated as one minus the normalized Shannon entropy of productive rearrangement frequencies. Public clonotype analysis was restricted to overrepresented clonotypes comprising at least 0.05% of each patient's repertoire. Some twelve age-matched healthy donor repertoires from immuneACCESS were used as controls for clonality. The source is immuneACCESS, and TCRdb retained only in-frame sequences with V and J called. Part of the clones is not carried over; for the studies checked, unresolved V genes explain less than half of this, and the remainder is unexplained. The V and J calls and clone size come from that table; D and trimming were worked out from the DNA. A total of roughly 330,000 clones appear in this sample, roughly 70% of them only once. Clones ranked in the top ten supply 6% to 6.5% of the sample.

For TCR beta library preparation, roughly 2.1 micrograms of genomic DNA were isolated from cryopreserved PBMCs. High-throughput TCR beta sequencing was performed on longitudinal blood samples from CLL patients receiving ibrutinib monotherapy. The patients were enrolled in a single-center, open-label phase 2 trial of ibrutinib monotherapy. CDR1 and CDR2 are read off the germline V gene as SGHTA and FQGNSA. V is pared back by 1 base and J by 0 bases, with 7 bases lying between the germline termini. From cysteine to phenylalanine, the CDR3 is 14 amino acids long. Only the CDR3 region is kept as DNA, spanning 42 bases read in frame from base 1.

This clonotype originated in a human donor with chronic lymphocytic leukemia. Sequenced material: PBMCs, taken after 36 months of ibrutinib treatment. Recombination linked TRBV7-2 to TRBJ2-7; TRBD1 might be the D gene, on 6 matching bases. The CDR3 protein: CASSLGDNSYEQYF. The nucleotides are TGTGCCAGCAGCTTAGGGGACAACTCCTACGAGCAGTACTTC.